This T cell receptor beta chain was observed in a study of blood T cell repertoires in COVID-19 (dated by TCRdb to about 2020). The study in broad terms: The collaborator samples originated in the United States, Italy and Spain and spanned the acute and convalescent phases of COVID-19. The material from the prospective study consisted of cDNA or gDNA derived from T cells, B-cell-depleted T cells, or PBMCs. The dataset comprised deeply sampled blood TCRbeta repertoires from subjects exposed to, actively infected with, or recovered from COVID-19. A freely available public database, intended as a resource for researchers studying the immune response to SARS-CoV-2, is where the repertoires were released. The samples were drawn from the first 160 participants of the ongoing ImmuneRACE study and from 950 to 1,500 subjects provided by 6 global collaborators. Nearly every sample came with metadata listing a de-identified subject ID, COVID-19 status, age in years and sex. Where HLA class I and class II types were available, the types were taken from metadata supplied by the sample provider, not from assay-based typing. Overall study outcomes, separate from this receptor: The amount of clinical and demographic metadata varied by source and participant and was provided uncurated.

Note on this clone: No cognate antigen has been identified for it. Base quality data are lacking; no much larger clone is found one base away.

The collaborating institutions used their own protocols to collect whole blood in K2EDTA tubes. For TCRbeta analysis, collaborators shipped samples in one of three forms: frozen whole blood, isolated PBMCs, or DNA extracted from either of those sample types. TCRbeta CDR3 regions were amplified from genomic DNA by means of the immunoSEQ Assay, a bias-controlled multiplex PCR. The study's own analysis went as follows. Within the assay, amplification of reference gene primers was used to estimate how many nucleated cells each sample contained. Sequence reads were collapsed and filtered to measure the absolute abundance of every unique TCRbeta CDR3 rearrangement. For each sample, productive Simpson clonality was calculated as the square root of Simpson's diversity index across productive rearrangements. Imported from immuneACCESS, the table was reduced by TCRdb to in-frame sequences with V and J called. These copies leave out some clones; in studies compared against another copy, an unresolved V gene accounts for under half, and the cause of the remainder is not known. That table is the source of V, J and clone size, and D and trimming were worked out from the DNA. In all, the sample holds 85,000 to 130,000 clones, and about nine tenths of those were seen once. Of the sample, more than 5.5% falls within the top ten clones.

The CDR3 sequence holds 15 residues, the cysteine and phenylalanine included. The entry retains the CDR3 DNA only, 45 bases that are in frame from base 1. The germline V and J ends show losses of 2 bases and 4 bases respectively, and no gene match explains 7 bases of the junction. Looking up the germline V gene (reference sequence) yields CDR1 SGHKS and CDR2 YYEKEE. This TCR was recovered from a man between 65 and 85 years old with acute or convalescent COVID-19. The sample taken for sequencing was peripheral blood. This receptor chain uses TRBV5-5 and TRBJ1-2; a stretch of 8 junction bases matches TRBD1. CDR3 reads: CASSFGWDRFYGYTF. The nucleotides are TGTGCCAGCAGCTTCGGGTGGGACAGGTTCTATGGCTACACCTTC.